A single sample gave rise to the 26 T cell receptor beta chains below, sequenced in a study of CD8 T cells in ankylosing spondylitis. Each CDR3 protein is one row after TCRdb ran MiXCR on the 5' RACE reads. The sample yields a few hundred thousand distinct CDR3 sequences, 15% to 25% seen once. The specimen sequenced was blood, either unsorted or a sorted T cell fraction (not recorded which). All receptors come from a male donor with ankylosing spondylitis or in good health (not recorded which).

At least ten counts were recorded for this clonotype. CDR3 sequence: CSAHRDSNQPQHF. The DNA of the CDR3 is TGCAGTGCTCACCGGGATAGCAATCAGCCCCAGCATTTT. The rearrangement links TRBV20-1 to TRBJ1-5; D remains ambiguous. From germline, CDR1 is DFQATT and CDR2 SNEGSKA (reference sequence). This CDR3 has 13 residues. Trimming removed 5 bases at V and 0 bases at J, with 8 bases between.

The V gene is TRBV7-9, the J gene TRBJ2-3; D not resolved. CDR3 length: 16 residues. Germline V gene sequence: CDR1 SEHNR, CDR2 FQNEAQ (reference sequence). Trimming removed 5 bases at V and 0 bases at J, with 15 bases between. As DNA, the CDR3 is TGTGCCAGCAGCCACACGGCCGACGCAAGCACAGATACGCAGTATTTT. Translating gives CASSHTADASTDTQYF.

Here the CDR3 reads CASSLAPQDTDTQYF. The CDR3 bases are TGCGCCAGCAGCTTGGCCCCACAGGACACAGATACGCAGTATTTT. The genes are TRBV5-1 and TRBJ2-3, with D possibly being TRBD1 (5 bases). The germline V and J ends were trimmed by 0 bases and 2 bases, with 10 bases remaining between them. CDR1 is SGHRS, CDR2 YFSETQ, per germline. This CDR3 region has 15 residues. The full variable domain, its missing parts supplied by reference TRBV5-1 and TRBJ2-3, is KAGVTQTPRYLIKTRGQQVTLSCSPISGHRSVSWYQQTPGQGLQFLFEYFSETQRNKGNFPGRFSGRQFSNSRSEMNVSTLELGDSALYLCASSLAPQDTDTQYFGPGTRLTVL.

V is TRBV5-5 and J is TRBJ2-7; the D is unclear. The germline V gene encodes CDR1 SGHKS and CDR2 YYEKEE (reference sequence). The CDR3 has 13 residues. V shed 7 bases and J shed 3 bases, with 14 bases lying between them. CDR3 protein: CASHTDPHYEQYV. CDR3 DNA: TGTGCCAGCCATACGGACCCCCACTACGAGCAGTACGTC.

The V call is TRBV12-3 or TRBV12-4, the J call TRBJ2-2; 9 bases are a match to TRBD1. CDR3 size: 15 residues. V was pared by 7 bases and J by 5 bases, with 8 bases of the junction left unmatched. The DNA for the CDR3 is TGTGCCAGCAAATCCCGACAGGGGGGGACCGGGGAGCTGTTTTTT. Amino acid sequence: CASKSRQGGTGELFF.

This rearrangement joins TRBV11-2 to TRBJ2-4, with no clear D. The CDR3 extends over 11 amino acids. The V gene lost 7 bases and the J gene lost 8 bases, with 9 bases spanning the gap. Germline-derived CDR1 and CDR2 are SGHAT and FQNNGV. CDR3 in DNA: TGTGCCAGCACCTACCGGGACATTCAGTACTTC. Encoded protein: CASTYRDIQYF.

At least ten counts were recorded for this clonotype. The V gene is TRBV4-2, the J gene TRBJ2-5; 10 bases map to TRBD2. The CDR3 length is 15 residues. Germline-derived CDR1 and CDR2 are LGHNA and YNFKEQ. The V gene end was trimmed by 4 bases and the J gene end by 1 base; junction bases not matched to a gene: 3. This chain's CDR3 is CASSLSGGTQETQYF. CDR3 nucleotide sequence: TGTGCCAGCAGCCTTAGCGGGGGGACCCAAGAGACCCAGTACTTC.

V usage is TRBV3-1 and J usage is TRBJ2-7, with TRBD2 matching over 9 bases. The CDR3 consists of 19 residues. Germline CDR1 LGHDT, CDR2 YNNKEL (reference sequence). Trimming took 0 bases from V and 0 from J; bases not matched to a gene: 12. CDR3 sequence reads: CASSQDGWLAGVLSYEQYV. CDR3 nucleotides: TGTGCCAGCAGCCAAGATGGGTGGTTAGCGGGGGTTCTCTCCTACGAGCAGTACGTC.

The V gene is TRBV6-1, the J gene TRBJ2-1; the D is unclear. V was shortened by 2 bases and J by 7 bases, with 9 bases between the two germline ends. The CDR3 runs 13 residues. Germline-derived CDR1 and CDR2 are MNHNS and SASEGT. CDR3 nucleotide sequence: TGTGCCAGCAGTGAATTGGTTGTGAATGAGCAGTTCTTC. Translated, it gives CASSELVVNEQFF.

The chain uses TRBV7-2 and TRBJ1-1; D might be TRBD1 (6 bases). V was shortened by 2 bases and J by 0 bases, with 13 bases between the two germline ends. Looked up from germline, CDR1 is SGHTA and CDR2 is FQGNSA. The CDR3 loop spans 16 amino acids. CDR3: CASSLTLGALNTEAFF. The CDR3 DNA sequence: TGTGCCAGCAGCTTAACCTTGGGGGCCTTGAACACTGAAGCTTTCTTT.

This clonotype came up a few times. V usage is TRBV6-5 and J usage is TRBJ1-2, with D possibly matching TRBD1 (5 bases). V was clipped by 2 bases and J by 4 bases, with 11 bases between them. This CDR3 has 14 amino acids. Germline CDR1 MNHEY, CDR2 SVGAGI. The CDR3 nucleotides read TGTGCCAGCAGTTACAGTCCAAGGGGCTATGGCTACACCTTC. This translates into CASSYSPRGYGYTF.

This clonotype has only a few counts. CDR3 sequence: CASSRTGSLAEQYV. For the CDR3, the DNA is TGTGCCAGCAGTCGGACAGGGTCCCTCGCCGAGCAGTACGTC. The V call is TRBV28, the J call TRBJ2-7; TRBD1 matches 8 bases. The J segment lost 6 bases and the V segment lost 5 bases, leaving 9 bases of the junction unmatched. The V gene's germline CDR1 is MDHEN and CDR2 SYDVKM. This CDR3 has 14 amino acids.

V and J are TRBV7-2 and TRBJ2-3; 7 nucleotides line up with TRBD2. CDR3 length: 15 amino acids. In germline, CDR1 is SGHTA, CDR2 FQGNSA. The junction had 6 bases not matched to a gene; V was cut back by 4 bases and J by 2 bases. Written as DNA, the CDR3 is TGTGCCAGCAGCTCCCCAGCGGGACTCACAGATACGCAGTATTTT. It is translated as CASSSPAGLTDTQYF. Variable domain in full (rest from reference TRBV7-2 and TRBJ2-3): GAGVSQSPSNKVTEKGKDVELRCDPISGHTALYWYRQSLGQGLEFLIYFQGNSAPDKSGLPSDRFSAERTGGSVSTLTIQRTQQEDSAVYLCASSSPAGLTDTQYFGPGTRLTVL.

This clonotype was seen at least ten times. The chain uses TRBV10-3 and TRBJ2-7; D may be TRBD1 or TRBD2 (7 bases each). Germline V CDR1 and CDR2: ENHRY, SYGVKD. Deletions cut 6 bases from V and 1 base from J, with 10 bases between. This CDR3 is built from 13 residues. The DNA of the CDR3 is TGTGCCATCAGCCAGGGGGGGTCCTACGAGCAGTACGTC. It translates to CAISQGGSYEQYV.

Many counts were recorded for this clonotype. The rearrangement uses TRBV7-6 and TRBJ2-3; TRBD1 agrees at 7 bases. The CDR3 runs 16 residues. CDR1 SGHVS and CDR2 FNYEAQ come from the germline V gene. The trim removed 5 bases at V and 2 bases at J, leaving 10 bases unmatched. DNA of the CDR3: TGTGCCAGCAGCCTAACAGGGGTAGTGAACACAGATACGCAGTATTTT. Translating it yields CASSLTGVVNTDTQYF.

The CDR3 here is CATSPGTLNQPQHF. The CDR3 DNA reads as TGTGCCACCAGTCCCGGGACATTGAATCAGCCCCAGCATTTT. The chain carries TRBV24-1 and TRBJ1-5, with a tentative D call TRBD1 (6 bases). CDR1 and CDR2 from the germline V gene are KGHDR and SFDVKD. CDR3 size: 14 residues. V was trimmed by 6 bases and J by 4 bases, leaving 12 bases between them.

This clonotype was counted many times. CDR3 in DNA: TGCAGTGCTAGGGCCCCATCGGGATCTACAGATACGCAGTATTTT. Its protein product is CSARAPSGSTDTQYF. This chain uses TRBV20-1 with TRBJ2-3; a weak D match, TRBD2 (5 bases). The CDR3 covers 15 residues. The V end lost 3 bases, the J end lost 3 bases, and 16 bases lay between the germline ends. Per germline, CDR1 DFQATT and CDR2 SNEGSKA (reference sequence).

This sequence joins TRBV5-1 and TRBJ1-6; D may be TRBD1 (5 bases). The V end was cut by 4 bases, the J end by 8 bases, with 16 bases between. The length of the CDR3 is 15 residues. Germline values: CDR1 SGHRS, CDR2 YFSETQ. This CDR3 is CASSAQGPKHSPLHF. CDR3 coding DNA: TGCGCCAGCAGCGCCCAGGGACCGAAGCATTCACCCCTCCACTTT.

This clonotype was picked up many times. The chain joins TRBV4-1 to TRBJ2-2, with a possible D match to TRBD2 (5 bases). The CDR3 length is 15 residues. Germline values: CDR1 MGHRA, CDR2 YSYEKL. V dropped 0 bases and J dropped 4 bases, with 9 bases sitting between them. The CDR3 is CASSQDMGATGELFF. The DNA for the CDR3 is TGCGCCAGCAGCCAAGACATGGGAGCCACCGGGGAGCTGTTTTTT.

This clonotype showed up just a few times. V and J are TRBV5-1 and TRBJ1-5; 7 nucleotides line up with TRBD1. This CDR3 comprises 19 residues. Germline trimming cut 2 bases from V and 1 base from J; bases unmatched to any gene: 15. The germline V gene encodes CDR1 SGHRS and CDR2 YFSETQ. CDR3 coding DNA: TGCGCCAGCAGCTTAAGACCATCATCCGGGACAGAGAGCAATCAGCCCCAGCATTTT. This translates into CASSLRPSSGTESNQPQHF.

The chain employs TRBV11-2 and TRBJ1-6; D might be TRBD1 (6 bases). This CDR3 contains 16 residues. CDR1 is SGHAT and CDR2 is FQNNGV in the germline V gene. V lost 5 bases to trimming and J lost 9 bases, with 20 bases between them. CDR3 sequence (DNA): TGTGCCAGCAGCACCCGGGACACAGTGAGCGGTTCACCCCTCCACTTT. It translates to CASSTRDTVSGSPLHF. Combining the CDR3 with reference TRBV11-2 and TRBJ1-6 gives the whole variable domain EAGVAQSPRYKIIEKRQSVAFWCNPISGHATLYWYQQILGQGPKLLIQFQNNGVVDDSQLPKDRFSAERLKGVDSTLKIQPAKLEDSAVYLCASSTRDTVSGSPLHFGNGTRLTVT.

This clonotype was seen ten or more times. The CDR3 reads CAIAQGLGGEQYV. The CDR3 DNA reads as TGTGCCATAGCACAGGGTTTGGGGGGCGAGCAGTACGTC. J is TRBJ2-7 and V is TRBV10-3, with D perhaps TRBD1 or TRBD2 (6 bases each). CDR1 and CDR2 (germline): ENHRY, SYGVKD. Between the trimmed V and J ends, which lost 9 bases and 6 bases, there was a span of 18 bases. The CDR3 is 13 residues long.

With regard to this clonotype: A much larger clone lies one base from this, so it may be a read error. The chain recombines TRBV15 with TRBJ2-3, with D possibly matching TRBD2 (6 bases). Trimming took 3 bases from V and 0 from J, leaving 13 bases between them. This CDR3 region has 16 residues. Germline loops: CDR1 LNHNV, CDR2 YYDKDF (reference sequence). CDR3 in amino acids: CATSSGVLASTDTQYF. CDR3 nucleotides: TGTGCCACCAGCAGTGGGGTACTAGCAAGCACAGATACGCAGTATTTT.

The gene calls are TRBV5-5 and TRBJ2-1; 7 nucleotides agree with TRBD1. Germline assignment: CDR1 SGHKS and CDR2 YYEKEE (reference sequence). CDR3 length: 16 residues. J was trimmed by 0 bases and V by 4 bases; bases with no gene match: 7. CDR3 in DNA: TGTGCCAGCAGCCCGTCGACAGGGACCTCCTACAATGAGCAGTTCTTC. It encodes CASSPSTGTSYNEQFF.

CDR3 protein: CASSEELNTGELFF. DNA of the CDR3: TGTGCCAGCAGTGAGGAGCTGAACACCGGGGAGCTGTTTTTT. The genes are TRBV25-1 and TRBJ2-2; D call uncertain. Per the germline V gene, CDR1 is MGHDK and CDR2 is SYGVNS. The CDR3 contains 14 residues. Trimming took off 3 bases at V and 1 base at J, with 6 bases between the two ends.

This clonotype was seen just once. V usage is TRBV5-1 and J usage is TRBJ2-3; 7 bases agree with TRBD1. With 0 bases clipped from V and 8 bases from J, the junction kept 6 bases outside the gene matches. Germline CDR1 and CDR2: SGHRS and YFSETQ. This CDR3 comprises 14 residues. The CDR3 spells CASSLGTGETTQYF. The CDR3 DNA is TGCGCCAGCAGCTTGGGGACAGGCGAAACTACGCAGTATTTT.